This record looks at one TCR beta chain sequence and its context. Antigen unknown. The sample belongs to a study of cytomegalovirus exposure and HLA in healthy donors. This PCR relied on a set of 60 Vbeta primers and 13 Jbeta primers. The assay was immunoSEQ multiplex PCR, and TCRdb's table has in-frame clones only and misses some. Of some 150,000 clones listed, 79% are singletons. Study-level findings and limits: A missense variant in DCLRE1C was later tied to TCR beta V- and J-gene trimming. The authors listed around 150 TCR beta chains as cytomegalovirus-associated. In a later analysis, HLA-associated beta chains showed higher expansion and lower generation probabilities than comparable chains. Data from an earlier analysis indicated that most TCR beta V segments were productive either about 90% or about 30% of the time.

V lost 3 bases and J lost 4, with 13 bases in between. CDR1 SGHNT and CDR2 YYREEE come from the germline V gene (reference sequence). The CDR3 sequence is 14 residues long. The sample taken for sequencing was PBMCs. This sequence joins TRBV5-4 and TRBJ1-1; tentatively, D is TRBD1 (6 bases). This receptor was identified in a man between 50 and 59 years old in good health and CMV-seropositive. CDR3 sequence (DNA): TGTGCCAGCAGCTCGTCACAGGGCCTCACTGAAGCTTTCTTT. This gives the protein CASSSSQGLTEAFF.